The TCR beta chain described here comes from a study of cytomegalovirus exposure and HLA in healthy donors. Notes on the study in general: In a later analysis, HLA-C alleles had the fewest associated TCRs, DRB1 alleles the most.

PCR primers comprised 60 Vbeta and 13 Jbeta primers. The protocol was immunoSEQ multiplex PCR, while the TCRdb copy is restricted to in-frame clones and leaves out a portion. The table includes 100,000 or so clones, almost 70% detected once. CDR1 and CDR2 from the germline V gene are MNHNY and SVGAGI (reference sequence). V lost 4 bases to trimming and J lost 3 bases, with 7 bases between them. This CDR3 region has 12 residues. In its sample, this clone was seen a few times. Its antigen is undetermined. The gene calls are TRBV6-6 and TRBJ2-7; D unresolved. This receptor was identified in a man between 25 and 39 years old in good health and CMV-seronegative. Sequenced sample: PBMCs. The CDR3 DNA reads TGTGCCAGCAGTTTCGACTTCTACGAGCAGTACTTC. It translates to CASSFDFYEQYF.